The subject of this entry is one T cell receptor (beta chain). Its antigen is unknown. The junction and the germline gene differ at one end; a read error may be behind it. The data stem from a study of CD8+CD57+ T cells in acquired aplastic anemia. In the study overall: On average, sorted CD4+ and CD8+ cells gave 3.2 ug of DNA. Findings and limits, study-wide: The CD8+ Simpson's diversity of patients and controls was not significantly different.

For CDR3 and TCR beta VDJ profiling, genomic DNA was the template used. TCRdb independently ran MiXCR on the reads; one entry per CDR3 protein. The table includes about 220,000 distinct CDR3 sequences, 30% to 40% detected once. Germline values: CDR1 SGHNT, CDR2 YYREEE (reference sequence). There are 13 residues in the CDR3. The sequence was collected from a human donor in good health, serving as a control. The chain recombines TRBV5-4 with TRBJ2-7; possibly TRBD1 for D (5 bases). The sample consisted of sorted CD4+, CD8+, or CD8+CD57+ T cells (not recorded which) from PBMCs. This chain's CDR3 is CASSLGQTYEQCF. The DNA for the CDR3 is TGTGCCAGCAGCTTAGGACAAACCTACGAGCAGTGCTTC. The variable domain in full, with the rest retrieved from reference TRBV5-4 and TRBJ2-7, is ETGVTQSPTHLIKTRGQQVTLRCSSQSGHNTVSWYQQALGQGPQFIFQYYREEENGRGNFPPRFSGLQFPNYSSELNVNALELDDSALYLCASSLGQTYEQCFGPGTRLTVT.